A selection of T cell receptor beta chains follows, all from one sample in a study of T-cell memory formation after mild COVID-19. In TCRdb, the 5' RACE reads were re-called with MiXCR into one record per CDR3 protein. The sample comprises hundreds of thousands of distinct CDR3 sequences, about 20% of which are singletons, and 7.5% to 9.5% rests with the top ten. Sequenced: PBMCs or a T cell subset sorted from them (not recorded which). The receptors originated from an adult woman who had mild COVID-19 (a few samples of this study predate the infection). Cell type and time point are not known. CDR3s include the opening cysteine and the closing phenylalanine or tryptophan. The D gene is left open where the match is weak. Clone size is not always given. Where it is, it says once, few, many or a class for expanded clones.

clone size: -; J gene: TRBJ1-1; V gene: TRBV18; D gene: -; CDR3 protein: CASSPWNRVTEAFF; CDR3 DNA: TGTGCCAGCTCACCGTGGAATAGGGTCACTGAAGCTTTCTTT
clone size: -; J gene: TRBJ1-2; V gene: TRBV7-9; D gene: -; CDR3 protein: CASSAPGGRLGGYTF; CDR3 DNA: TGTGCCAGCAGCGCCCCAGGAGGTCGGCTGGGAGGCTACACCTTC
clone size: -; J gene: TRBJ2-2; V gene: TRBV12-3/TRBV12-4; D gene: -; CDR3 protein: CATMGRNTGELFF; CDR3 DNA: TGTGCCACCATGGGGCGGAACACCGGGGAGCTGTTTTTT
clone size: -; J gene: TRBJ2-3; V gene: TRBV7-9; D gene: TRBD1; CDR3 protein: CASSLPPDRDHKADTQYF; CDR3 DNA: TGTGCCAGCAGCTTACCCCCGGACAGGGACCACAAGGCAGATACGCAGTATTTT
clone size: few; J gene: TRBJ2-7; V gene: TRBV7-8; D gene: TRBD1; CDR3 protein: CASSFLMVGTGGSYEQYF; CDR3 DNA: TGTGCCAGCAGCTTCCTGATGGTCGGGACAGGGGGCTCCTACGAGCAGTACTTC
clone size: few; J gene: TRBJ1-2; V gene: TRBV6-5; D gene: -; CDR3 protein: CASSLTSSGAVGYTF; CDR3 DNA: TGTGCCAGCAGTCTAACCTCCTCGGGCGCGGTTGGCTACACCTTC
clone size: -; J gene: TRBJ2-4; V gene: TRBV7-8; D gene: TRBD2; CDR3 protein: CASSGSALAGVLAKNIQYF; CDR3 DNA: TGTGCCAGCAGCGGCTCTGCACTAGCGGGAGTTCTAGCCAAAAACATTCAGTACTTC
clone size: -; J gene: TRBJ1-2; V gene: TRBV20-1; D gene: -; CDR3 protein: CSARGQGYGYTF; CDR3 DNA: TGCAGTGCTAGAGGTCAGGGATATGGCTACACCTTC
clone size: few; J gene: TRBJ1-5; V gene: TRBV2; D gene: -; CDR3 protein: CASKGRGNQPQHF; CDR3 DNA: TGTGCCAGCAAGGGAAGGGGAAATCAGCCCCAGCATTTT
clone size: many; J gene: TRBJ2-5; V gene: TRBV6-2/TRBV6-3; D gene: -; CDR3 protein: CASSYDPYNGHETQYF; CDR3 DNA: TGTGCCAGCAGTTACGACCCTTATAATGGACATGAGACCCAGTACTTC
clone size: few; J gene: TRBJ1-1; V gene: TRBV7-2; D gene: -; CDR3 protein: CASSFSFTRQTEAFF; CDR3 DNA: TGTGCCAGCAGCTTCTCCTTTACCCGGCAGACTGAAGCTTTCTTT
clone size: many; J gene: TRBJ1-5; V gene: TRBV7-8; D gene: -; CDR3 protein: CASSLDQAGYHQPQHF; CDR3 DNA: TGTGCCAGCAGCTTAGATCAAGCAGGGTACCATCAGCCCCAGCATTTT
clone size: -; J gene: TRBJ1-6; V gene: TRBV12-3/TRBV12-4; D gene: -; CDR3 protein: CASSRTLYNSPLHF; CDR3 DNA: TGTGCCAGCAGCCGGACACTCTATAATTCACCCCTCCACTTT
clone size: -; J gene: TRBJ2-5; V gene: TRBV12-3/TRBV12-4; D gene: -; CDR3 protein: CASSLRARKGETQYF; CDR3 DNA: TGTGCCAGCAGTTTACGGGCGCGAAAAGGAGAGACCCAGTACTTC
clone size: few; J gene: TRBJ2-2; V gene: TRBV14; D gene: TRBD1; CDR3 protein: CASSHLLPRTGRQAAGELFF; CDR3 DNA: TGTGCCAGCAGCCACCTTTTGCCCCGGACAGGACGACAAGCCGCCGGGGAGCTGTTTTTT
clone size: -; J gene: TRBJ2-1; V gene: TRBV28; D gene: TRBD2; CDR3 protein: CASSLLRDYRNNEQFF; CDR3 DNA: TGTGCCAGCAGCCTCCTCCGGGACTACAGGAACAATGAGCAGTTCTTC
clone size: few; J gene: TRBJ2-4; V gene: TRBV18; D gene: -; CDR3 protein: CASSPPGELAKNIQYF; CDR3 DNA: TGTGCCAGCTCACCCCCAGGGGAGCTGGCCAAAAACATTCAGTACTTC
clone size: -; J gene: TRBJ1-1; V gene: TRBV20-1; D gene: -; CDR3 protein: CSARDERTYSEAFF; CDR3 DNA: TGCAGTGCTAGAGATGAGCGTACCTACTCGGAAGCTTTCTTT
clone size: few; J gene: TRBJ2-7; V gene: TRBV6-6; D gene: -; CDR3 protein: CASSYESYEQYF; CDR3 DNA: TGTGCCAGCAGTTACGAATCCTACGAGCAGTACTTC
clone size: few; J gene: TRBJ2-2; V gene: TRBV24-1; D gene: -; CDR3 protein: CATQENTGELFF; CDR3 DNA: TGTGCCACTCAGGAGAACACCGGGGAGCTGTTTTTT
clone size: -; J gene: TRBJ2-6; V gene: TRBV12-3/TRBV12-4; D gene: -; CDR3 protein: CASSPEANVLTF; CDR3 DNA: TGTGCCAGCAGTCCAGAGGCCAACGTCCTGACTTTC
clone size: -; J gene: TRBJ2-3; V gene: TRBV27; D gene: -; CDR3 protein: CASSLVTGITDTQYF; CDR3 DNA: TGTGCCAGCAGTTTAGTCACAGGGATAACAGATACGCAGTATTTT
clone size: few; J gene: TRBJ1-5; V gene: TRBV11-2; D gene: -; CDR3 protein: CASSFARGQPQHF; CDR3 DNA: TGTGCCAGCAGCTTCGCCCGGGGTCAGCCCCAGCATTTT
clone size: many; J gene: TRBJ2-1; V gene: TRBV11-2; D gene: -; CDR3 protein: CASSLAPNEQFF; CDR3 DNA: TGTGCCAGCAGCTTAGCCCCCAATGAGCAGTTCTTC
clone size: many; J gene: TRBJ2-6; V gene: TRBV5-1; D gene: TRBD2; CDR3 protein: CASSSYSGISGANVLTF; CDR3 DNA: TGCGCCAGCAGCTCCTATAGCGGGATCTCTGGGGCCAACGTCCTGACTTTC
clone size: -; J gene: TRBJ2-1; V gene: TRBV7-2; D gene: -; CDR3 protein: CASSLARVDEQFF; CDR3 DNA: TGTGCCAGCAGCTTAGCCAGGGTTGATGAGCAGTTCTTC
clone size: -; J gene: TRBJ2-7; V gene: TRBV20-1; D gene: -; CDR3 protein: CSARDMNYEQYF; CDR3 DNA: TGCAGTGCTAGAGATATGAACTACGAGCAGTACTTC
clone size: few; J gene: TRBJ2-2; V gene: TRBV11-2; D gene: -; CDR3 protein: CASSLLRRRGATGELFF; CDR3 DNA: TGTGCCAGCAGCTTATTAAGGAGGAGGGGGGCGACCGGGGAGCTGTTTTTT
clone size: few; J gene: TRBJ2-1; V gene: TRBV6-2/TRBV6-3; D gene: -; CDR3 protein: CASRPPATNEQFF; CDR3 DNA: TGTGCCAGCAGGCCCCCAGCGACCAATGAGCAGTTCTTC
clone size: -; J gene: TRBJ2-1; V gene: TRBV29-1; D gene: -; CDR3 protein: CSARGLSYNEQFF; CDR3 DNA: TGCAGCGCCAGGGGTTTATCCTACAATGAGCAGTTCTTC
clone size: many; J gene: TRBJ1-1; V gene: TRBV7-3; D gene: -; CDR3 protein: CASSQTGNTEAFF; CDR3 DNA: TGTGCCAGCAGCCAGACAGGTAACACTGAAGCTTTCTTT
clone size: many; J gene: TRBJ2-3; V gene: TRBV24-1; D gene: TRBD2; CDR3 protein: CATSDRRKTSGGTDTQYF; CDR3 DNA: TGTGCCACCAGTGACCGAAGGAAGACTAGCGGGGGAACAGATACGCAGTATTTT
clone size: -; J gene: TRBJ1-6; V gene: TRBV6-5; D gene: -; CDR3 protein: CASRTALYSPLHF; CDR3 DNA: TGTGCCAGCAGAACGGCCCTTTATTCACCCCTCCACTTT
clone size: many; J gene: TRBJ1-2; V gene: TRBV11-3; D gene: -; CDR3 protein: CASSFGTGLNGYTF; CDR3 DNA: TGTGCCAGCAGCTTCGGTACAGGGCTGAACGGCTACACCTTC
clone size: -; J gene: TRBJ2-7; V gene: TRBV5-1; D gene: TRBD2; CDR3 protein: CASSSVLAGAYEQYF; CDR3 DNA: TGCGCCAGCAGTTCGGTACTAGCGGGAGCCTACGAGCAGTACTTC
clone size: -; J gene: TRBJ1-2; V gene: TRBV7-2; D gene: -; CDR3 protein: CASSLRERSGYTF; CDR3 DNA: TGTGCCAGCAGCTTACGGGAAAGAAGCGGCTACACCTTC
clone size: few; J gene: TRBJ2-3; V gene: TRBV6-1; D gene: -; CDR3 protein: CASRGWGQSRADTQYF; CDR3 DNA: TGTGCCAGCAGGGGCTGGGGGCAGAGTCGCGCAGATACGCAGTATTTT
clone size: few; J gene: TRBJ1-1; V gene: TRBV5-4; D gene: TRBD1; CDR3 protein: CASSLGSPRTGLTEAFF; CDR3 DNA: TGTGCCAGCAGCTTGGGAAGTCCCCGGACAGGGCTAACTGAAGCTTTCTTT
clone size: -; J gene: TRBJ1-1; V gene: TRBV15; D gene: -; CDR3 protein: CATSRDHRTRGAEAFF; CDR3 DNA: TGTGCCACCAGCAGAGATCACCGTACGCGGGGCGCTGAAGCTTTCTTT
clone size: many; J gene: TRBJ1-1; V gene: TRBV6-5; D gene: -; CDR3 protein: CASTRGMNTEAFF; CDR3 DNA: TGTGCCAGCACGCGGGGCATGAACACTGAAGCTTTCTTT
clone size: few; J gene: TRBJ2-3; V gene: TRBV5-1; D gene: -; CDR3 protein: CASNLQDTDTQYF; CDR3 DNA: TGCGCCAGCAACCTACAGGACACAGATACGCAGTATTTT
clone size: -; J gene: TRBJ2-1; V gene: TRBV18; D gene: -; CDR3 protein: CASPGGSGASSYNEQFF; CDR3 DNA: TGTGCCAGCCCCGGGGGATCGGGGGCCAGCTCCTACAATGAGCAGTTCTTC
clone size: few; J gene: TRBJ1-1; V gene: TRBV4-1; D gene: -; CDR3 protein: CASSQALGVGFTEAFF; CDR3 DNA: TGCGCCAGCAGCCAAGCTTTGGGGGTAGGTTTCACTGAAGCTTTCTTT
clone size: -; J gene: TRBJ2-1; V gene: TRBV7-2; D gene: TRBD2; CDR3 protein: CASSLLRSGLVAGGPVNEQFF; CDR3 DNA: TGTGCCAGCAGCTTATTACGGTCGGGCTTGGTAGCGGGAGGGCCAGTGAATGAGCAGTTCTTC
clone size: -; J gene: TRBJ2-4; V gene: TRBV5-1; D gene: TRBD1; CDR3 protein: CASSADRGHIQYF; CDR3 DNA: TGCGCCAGCAGCGCCGACAGGGGACACATTCAGTACTTC
clone size: few; J gene: TRBJ1-1; V gene: TRBV4-1; D gene: -; CDR3 protein: CASSQRVSTEAFF; CDR3 DNA: TGCGCCAGCAGCCAAAGGGTATCCACTGAAGCTTTCTTT
clone size: -; J gene: TRBJ2-2; V gene: TRBV4-1; D gene: -; CDR3 protein: CASGGTGELFF; CDR3 DNA: TGCGCCAGCGGGGGTACCGGGGAGCTGTTTTTT
clone size: many; J gene: TRBJ2-1; V gene: TRBV4-3; D gene: -; CDR3 protein: CASSQERLISYNEQFF; CDR3 DNA: TGCGCCAGCAGCCAAGAACGGCTAATCTCCTACAATGAGCAGTTCTTC
clone size: few; J gene: TRBJ1-6; V gene: TRBV10-2; D gene: -; CDR3 protein: CASPRRGGSSYNSPLHF; CDR3 DNA: TGCGCCAGCCCTCGAAGAGGGGGTAGCTCCTATAATTCACCCCTCCACTTT